The source of this T cell receptor (beta chain) is a study of PD-1 blockade in mismatch repair-deficient tumors. Clones were read by immunoSEQ multiplex PCR, and TCRdb kept only the in-frame ones, dropping some. The table lists about 10,000 clones, around 87% of them singletons, with 20% to 25% in the top ten. As for time point: roughly ten-day in vitro stimulation with candidate neoantigen peptide 2. Cells were stimulated roughly eleven days with each of 7 or 8 ELISpot-reactive neoantigens. Between the trimmed V and J ends, which lost 2 bases and 1 base, there was a span of 5 bases. The CDR3 totals 13 residues. Germline CDR1 reads SGHVS; CDR2 reads FQNEAQ. Points on this clone: Its antigen is undetermined.

General study points: Rapid post-treatment expansion, then contraction, generally preceding radiologic response, marked tumor-resident clones.

The TCR comes from an adult with mismatch repair-deficient cancer. V usage is TRBV7-8 and J usage is TRBJ1-1; D gene uncertain. The sample consisted of cells cultured in vitro, taken from a patient treated with pembrolizumab. The chain's CDR3 is CASSLFGNTEAFF. DNA of the CDR3: TGTGCCAGCAGCTTATTCGGGAACACTGAAGCTTTCTTT.